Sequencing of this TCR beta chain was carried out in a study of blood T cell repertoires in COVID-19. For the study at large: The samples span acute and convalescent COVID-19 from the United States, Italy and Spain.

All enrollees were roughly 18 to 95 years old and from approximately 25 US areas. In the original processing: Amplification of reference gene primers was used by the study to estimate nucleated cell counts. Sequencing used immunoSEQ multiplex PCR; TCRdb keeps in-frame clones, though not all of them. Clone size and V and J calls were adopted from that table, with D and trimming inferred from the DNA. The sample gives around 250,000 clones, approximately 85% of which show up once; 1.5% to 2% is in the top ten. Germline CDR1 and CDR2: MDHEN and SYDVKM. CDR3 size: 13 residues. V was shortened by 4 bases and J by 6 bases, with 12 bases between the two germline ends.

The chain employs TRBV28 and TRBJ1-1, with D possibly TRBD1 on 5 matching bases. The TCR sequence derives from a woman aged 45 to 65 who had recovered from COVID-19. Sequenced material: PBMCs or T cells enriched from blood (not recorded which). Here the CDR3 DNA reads TGTGCCAGCAGTTCTCCCGACAGATCTGAAGCTTTCTTT. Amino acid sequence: CASSSPDRSEAFF.